The 28 T cell receptor beta chains below were found in one sample sequenced in a study of blood T cell repertoires in COVID-19. Only in-frame clones appear in the TCRdb table, and some are missing; sequencing was by immunoSEQ multiplex PCR. The top ten clones hold nearly 5% of a sample with about 160,000 clones, around 92% of them seen once. The sequencing sample was made of peripheral blood. The receptors originated from a man aged 25 to 45 with COVID-19, enrolled during active disease.

The V gene is TRBV4-3, the J gene TRBJ1-1, with D tentatively TRBD1 (5 bases). Germline-derived CDR1 and CDR2 are LGHNA and YSLEER. This CDR3 comprises 12 residues. Deletions cut 6 bases from V and 4 bases from J, with 9 bases between. The CDR3 DNA reads TGCGCCAGCAGGGGCAGGGTCACTGAAGCTTTCTTT. Residues: CASRGRVTEAFF.

This clone was observed once. The chain couples TRBV10-3 to TRBJ1-2; D not certain. The germline V gene has CDR1 ENHRY and CDR2 SYGVKD. The CDR3 contains 12 residues. V dropped 7 bases and J dropped 3 bases, with 9 bases sitting between them. The CDR3 DNA reads as TGTGCCATCAATTCGGAGGACTATGGCTACACCTTC. It is translated as CAINSEDYGYTF.

The chain combines TRBV6-5 with TRBJ1-2; TRBD1 is a possible D gene (5 bases). Germline V lookup: CDR1 MNHEY, CDR2 SVGAGI. Trimming removed 7 bases from V and 3 bases from J, with 15 bases in between. This CDR3 contains 14 residues. The CDR3 DNA reads TGTGCCAGCACCGCGACGGGGGAACACTATGGCTACACCTTC. Protein sequence: CASTATGEHYGYTF.

This chain connects TRBV10-3 to TRBJ2-2; D might be TRBD2 (6 bases). The CDR3 runs to 17 residues. CDR1 and CDR2 from the germline V gene are ENHRY and SYGVKD. V dropped 6 bases and J dropped 5 bases, with 22 bases sitting between them. This CDR3 reads CAISSSHGRDATGELFF. CDR3 nucleotides: TGTGCCATCAGCTCCTCTCACGGGCGGGATGCGACCGGGGAGCTGTTTTTT.

The CDR3 protein is CASSFAYEQYF. CDR3 nucleotides: TGTGCCAGCAGTTTCGCCTACGAGCAGTACTTC. This rearrangement joins TRBV28 to TRBJ2-7; D uncertain. The CDR3 is 11 residues long. Germline V gene sequence: CDR1 MDHEN, CDR2 SYDVKM. V gave up 3 bases and J gave up 2 bases, with 2 bases separating them.

The V gene is TRBV6-2 or TRBV6-3, the J gene TRBJ1-2; D is unresolved. Germline V gene sequence: CDR1 MNHEY, CDR2 SVGEGT. This CDR3 is 13 amino acids long. V was shortened by 6 bases and J by 3 bases, with 11 bases between the two germline ends. Here the CDR3 reads CASSVIRDYGYTF. The DNA for the CDR3 is TGTGCCAGCAGCGTTATTCGGGACTATGGCTACACCTTC.

The chain uses TRBV7-9 and TRBJ1-2, with TRBD1 as a possible D gene (5 bases). Germline V lookup: CDR1 SEHNR, CDR2 FQNEAQ (reference sequence). CDR3 size: 18 residues. Trimming took off 5 bases at V and 4 bases at J, with 26 bases between the two ends. CDR3 nucleotide sequence: TGTGCCAGCAGCCAAGCGGGGGGTTATTTGGCAGGCCGCTATGGCTACACCTTC. This codes for CASSQAGGYLAGRYGYTF. Supplemented by reference TRBV7-9 and TRBJ1-2, the full variable domain reads DTGVSQNPRHKITKRGQNVTFRCDPISEHNRLYWYRQTLGQGPEFLTYFQNEAQLEKSRLLSDRFSAERPKGSFSTLEIQRTEQGDSAMYLCASSQAGGYLAGRYGYTFGSGTRLTVV.

CDR3: CSASLGGTGNQPQHF. For the CDR3, the DNA is TGCAGTGCTAGTTTAGGCGGGACAGGTAATCAGCCCCAGCATTTT. This chain uses TRBV20-1 with TRBJ1-5, with 8 nucleotides matching TRBD1. V gave up 3 bases and J gave up 4 bases; unmatched junction bases: 8. The CDR3 has 15 amino acids. Germline assignment: CDR1 DFQATT and CDR2 SNEGSKA (reference sequence).

This chain connects TRBV27 to TRBJ1-5, with 10 bases fitting TRBD1. Trimming removed 5 bases from V and 6 bases from J; junction bases left unmatched: 7. The CDR3 has 15 residues. Germline V lookup: CDR1 MNHEY, CDR2 SMNVEV (reference sequence). CDR3 region: CASSPRTGGGQPQHF. The CDR3 nucleotides are TGTGCCAGCAGTCCACGGACAGGGGGTGGTCAGCCCCAGCATTTT.

The chain recombines TRBV28 with TRBJ1-2; D is possibly TRBD1 (5 bases). The CDR3 consists of 14 residues. Germline lookup yields CDR1 MDHEN and CDR2 SYDVKM. V was trimmed by 6 bases and J by 5 bases, leaving 16 bases between them. CDR3 nucleotide sequence: TGTGCCAGCAGCGCCCCGGGGGGAGTGTATGGCTACACCTTC. Protein sequence: CASSAPGGVYGYTF.

This chain uses TRBV28 with TRBJ1-1; D is ambiguous. This CDR3 contains 13 residues. V was shortened by 3 bases and J by 0 bases, with 5 bases between the two germline ends. The germline V gene encodes CDR1 MDHEN and CDR2 SYDVKM. CDR3 loop: CASSFPMNTEAFF. The CDR3 nucleotides are TGTGCCAGCAGTTTTCCCATGAACACTGAAGCTTTCTTT.

This chain's CDR3 is CASSPGQAAGPQHF. CDR3 sequence (DNA): TGCGCCAGCAGCCCGGGACAGGCAGCGGGGCCCCAGCATTTT. This chain connects TRBV5-1 to TRBJ1-5; 8 bases are shared with TRBD1. There are 14 residues in the CDR3. J was trimmed by 9 bases and V by 4 bases; bases with no gene match: 9. Germline values: CDR1 SGHRS, CDR2 YFSETQ.

The V call is TRBV2, the J call TRBJ2-7; D is unclear. Looked up from germline, CDR1 is SNHLY and CDR2 is FYNNEI. Trimming removed 5 bases from V and 6 bases from J, with 8 bases in between. The CDR3 loop spans 11 amino acids. The CDR3 sequence is CASSTRSEQYF. CDR3 coding DNA: TGTGCCAGCAGTACCCGGAGCGAGCAGTACTTC. Full variable domain (outside the CDR3, taken from reference TRBV2 and TRBJ2-7): EPEVTQTPSHQVTQMGQEVILRCVPISNHLYFYWYRQILGQKVEFLVSFYNNEISEKSEIFDDQFSVERPDGSNFTLKIRSTKLEDSAMYFCASSTRSEQYFGPGTRLTVT.

The gene calls are TRBV13 and TRBJ1-1; D gene unclear. The CDR3 sequence is 11 residues long. The V end was cut by 3 bases, the J end by 8 bases, with 7 bases between. Germline V gene lookup returns CDR1 PRHDT and CDR2 FYEKMQ (reference sequence). The CDR3 protein is CASSLAEEAFF. For the CDR3, the DNA is TGTGCCAGCAGCTTGGCCGAAGAAGCTTTCTTT.

The rearrangement joins TRBV19 to TRBJ1-4; D not resolved. V was cut by 3 bases and J by 7 bases, with 12 bases left in between. Germline values: CDR1 LNHDA, CDR2 SQIVND (reference sequence). The CDR3 consists of 14 residues. The DNA of the CDR3 is TGTGCCAGTAGTATGAGGGCCAGTGGTGAAAAACTGTTTTTT. This encodes CASSMRASGEKLFF.

The chain couples TRBV5-5 to TRBJ1-1; 9 bases align to TRBD1. The CDR3 consists of 19 residues. V dropped 4 bases and J dropped 0; count of bases not matched to a gene: 16. Germline CDR1 is SGHKS and CDR2 is YYEKEE (reference sequence). CDR3 region: CASSPKVGTGLKMNTEAFF. DNA of the CDR3: TGTGCCAGCAGCCCGAAGGTCGGGACAGGGCTAAAGATGAACACTGAAGCTTTCTTT.

This chain uses TRBV5-1 with TRBJ2-5; possible D gene TRBD1, 5 bases. Germline loops: CDR1 SGHRS, CDR2 YFSETQ. V lost 0 bases and J 2 bases, leaving 5 bases between the germline ends. CDR3 length: 13 residues. CDR3 residues: CASSLGQQETQYF. The CDR3 DNA reads TGCGCCAGCAGCTTGGGACAGCAAGAGACCCAGTACTTC.

This sequence joins TRBV28 and TRBJ1-1; D call uncertain. Trimming stripped 6 bases from V and 6 bases from J, with 8 bases between. CDR1 and CDR2 (germline): MDHEN, SYDVKM. The CDR3 is 11 residues long. The CDR3 nucleotides are TGTGCCAGCAGCCGCGGAGCTGAAGCTTTCTTT. It codes for CASSRGAEAFF.

The J gene is TRBJ1-1, the V gene TRBV18, with 11 bases aligning to TRBD1. J was trimmed by 4 bases and V by 3 bases; bases with no gene match: 10. The V gene's germline CDR1 is KGHSH and CDR2 LQKENI. The CDR3 covers 17 residues. The CDR3 here is CASSPWTGGLSGTEAFF. For the CDR3, the DNA is TGTGCCAGCTCACCTTGGACAGGGGGCCTTAGTGGCACTGAAGCTTTCTTT.

The rearrangement links TRBV30 to TRBJ1-5, with 8 bases lining up with TRBD1. The germline V gene encodes CDR1 GTSNPN and CDR2 SVGIG (reference sequence). V dropped 3 bases and J dropped 5; count of bases not matched to a gene: 9. The CDR3 has 15 amino acids. The CDR3 spells CAWSVDRGEDQPQHF. The CDR3 nucleotides are TGTGCCTGGAGCGTTGACAGGGGAGAGGATCAGCCCCAGCATTTT. Full variable domain (missing parts from reference TRBV30 and TRBJ1-5): SQTIHQWPATLVQPVGSPLSLECTVEGTSNPNLYWYRQAAGRGLQLLFYSVGIGQISSEVPQNLSASRPQDRQFILSSKKLLLSDSGFYLCAWSVDRGEDQPQHFGDGTRLSIL.

This chain links TRBV28 with TRBJ2-7; 8 nucleotides line up with TRBD1. CDR1 is MDHEN, CDR2 SYDVKM, per germline. The CDR3 is 15 amino acids. V trimming: 6 bases; J trimming: 3 bases; junction bases outside the gene matches: 10. The CDR3 nucleotides read TGTGCCAGCAGGGGCCAGGGGGCGAAATTCTACGAGCAGTACTTC. It yields the protein CASRGQGAKFYEQYF.

The chain employs TRBV11-2 and TRBJ2-1; 9 nucleotides line up with TRBD2. The CDR3 totals 15 residues. The J segment lost 8 bases and the V segment lost 3 bases, leaving 8 bases of the junction unmatched. Germline CDR1 is SGHAT and CDR2 is FQNNGV. In nucleotides, the CDR3 is TGTGCCAGCAGCTTCAGTAGCGGGAGTTTCTATGAGCAGTTCTTC. Translating gives CASSFSSGSFYEQFF.

V gene TRBV6-4 combines with J gene TRBJ2-7, with a possible D match to TRBD2 (5 bases). The length of the CDR3 is 14 residues. Trimming stripped 7 bases from V and 6 bases from J, with 19 bases between. CDR1 MRHNA and CDR2 SNTAGT come from the germline V gene. The CDR3 nucleotides read TGTGCCAGCAAAAACGACGGGGTCTGGGGCGAGCAGTACTTC. It is translated as CASKNDGVWGEQYF.

The CDR3 reads CASSLAGGQNGELFF. The CDR3 nucleotides read TGTGCCAGCAGTTTAGCGGGAGGGCAAAACGGGGAGCTGTTTTTT. The chain uses TRBV6-6 and TRBJ2-2, with 11 bases aligning to TRBD2. The germline CDR1 and CDR2 sequences are MNHNY and SVGAGI (reference sequence). The CDR3 totals 15 residues. V shed 4 bases, J shed 7 bases, and the junction held 5 bases outside the gene matches.

V gene TRBV5-5 combines with J gene TRBJ1-2, with 7 bases that match TRBD1. Per germline, CDR1 SGHKS and CDR2 YYEKEE (reference sequence). This CDR3 spans 14 amino acids. V was clipped by 4 bases and J by 3 bases; unmatched bases: 6. The CDR3 DNA reads TGTGCCAGCAGCCTCGCGGGGACAGACTATGGCTACACCTTC. This gives the protein CASSLAGTDYGYTF.

The CDR3 nucleotides read TGTGCTAGTGGTTTGCCACGTGAGAGTCTCGCGGATACCTACGAGCAGTACTTC. Its protein is CASGLPRESLADTYEQYF. V and J are TRBV12-5 and TRBJ2-7; D is unclear. The length of the CDR3 is 18 residues. The V gene's germline CDR1 is LGHNT and CDR2 FRNRAP. V was trimmed by 2 bases and J by 2 bases, leaving 22 bases between them.

The V call is TRBV11-3, the J call TRBJ2-1; D might be TRBD2 (5 bases). This CDR3 has 15 amino acids. Germline assignment: CDR1 SGHNT and CDR2 YENEEA. With 1 base removed from V and 3 bases from J, the gap between germline ends came to 10 bases. CDR3 loop: CASSLGGGYYNEQFF. The CDR3 DNA reads as TGTGCCAGCAGCTTAGGCGGAGGCTACTACAATGAGCAGTTCTTC.

The J gene is TRBJ2-1, the V gene TRBV7-2; a possible D gene is TRBD2 (6 bases). This CDR3 is built from 16 residues. Trimming left V 7 bases short and J 6 bases short, with 22 bases between. The germline V gene has CDR1 SGHTA and CDR2 FQGNSA. This CDR3 is CASTLGYSGPTNEQFF. CDR3 DNA sequence: TGTGCCAGCACCCTAGGGTATAGCGGACCTACCAATGAGCAGTTCTTC.